This T cell receptor beta chain was captured in a study of control samples from healthy donors and cancer patients. Measured with immunoSEQ multiplex PCR; TCRdb has only the in-frame clones, and not every one. Seen here are over 85,000 clones, approximately 87% observed once, and the top ten hold 3.5% to 4.5%. The V gene's germline CDR1 is LNHDA and CDR2 SQIVND (reference sequence). The V and J ends lost 4 bases and 1 base respectively, with 17 bases between them. This CDR3 region has 17 residues. This chain uses TRBV19 with TRBJ2-1; the D gene could be TRBD1 or TRBD2 (5 bases each). The clonotype comes from a woman aged 60-75 years with lung cancer. The sequencing input was PBMCs. For the CDR3, the DNA is TGTGCCAGTAGTACGGCCAAAACGGGACGGTCCTACAATGAGCAGTTCTTC. This translates into CASSTAKTGRSYNEQFF.